One and the same sample provided the 28 T cell receptor beta chains below, sequenced in a study of T cell repertoires in cytomegalovirus infection. No antigens are known for them. TCRdb re-called the reads through MiXCR, storing one row per CDR3 protein. The table lists fewer than 950,000 distinct CDR3 sequences, about 30% of them singletons. The sample in question was cultured CD8+ T cells from PBMCs, obtained from culture after CMV antigen stimulation. These receptors were collected from a human donor in good health (CMV status not recorded). Some clones in this sample may be carry-over from other donors' samples.

Many counts were recorded for this clonotype. The J gene is TRBJ1-1, the V gene TRBV7-6, with 7 bases aligning to TRBD1. Germline CDR1 reads SGHVS; CDR2 reads FNYEAQ. CDR3 length: 13 residues. V shed 5 bases and J 4 bases; nucleotides not matched to a gene: 4. The CDR3 DNA reads TGTGCCAGCAGCCGCGGGACAGCCACTGAAGCTTTCTTT. Its protein product is CASSRGTATEAFF.

The V and J genes are TRBV6-5 and TRBJ2-2, with 8 nucleotides matching TRBD1. Germline trimming cut 1 base from V and 4 bases from J; bases unmatched to any gene: 5. This CDR3 comprises 16 residues. In germline, CDR1 is MNHEY, CDR2 SVGAGI. The CDR3 DNA is TGTGCCAGCAGTTACTTCCAGGGGGCCAGCACCGGGGAGCTGTTTTTT. Translated: CASSYFQGASTGELFF.

This clonotype occurred many times. The genes are TRBV7-2 and TRBJ2-3; 8 nucleotides match TRBD2. Trimming at V came to 0 bases and at J to 6 bases, leaving 14 bases not matched to a gene. The CDR3 totals 18 residues. CDR1 is SGHTA and CDR2 is FQGNSA in the germline V gene. The CDR3 loop is CASSLAPLRGGATDTQYF. CDR3 DNA sequence: TGTGCCAGCAGCTTAGCGCCCTTACGGGGGGGGGCCACGGATACGCAGTATTTT.

This clonotype was seen at least ten times. The chain recombines TRBV7-9 with TRBJ2-1; the match to TRBD2 covers 10 bases. V lost 6 bases and J lost 1; bases outside the gene matches: 3. Per the germline V gene, CDR1 is SEHNR and CDR2 is FQNEAQ (reference sequence). The CDR3 is made up of 15 amino acids. Here the CDR3 DNA reads TGTGCCAGCAGTCATAGCGGGGGGTCCTACAATGAGCAGTTCTTC. Translation gives CASSHSGGSYNEQFF.

The chain recombines TRBV9 with TRBJ1-2, with no clear D. V was pared by 0 bases and J by 4 bases, with 7 bases between. Germline lookup yields CDR1 SGDLS and CDR2 YYNGEE. The CDR3 is 13 residues long. In DNA form, the CDR3 reads TGTGCCAGCAGCGTAGACCAACGCTATGGCTACACCTTC. Its protein is CASSVDQRYGYTF.

This clonotype was detected many times. The gene calls are TRBV12-3 or TRBV12-4 and TRBJ1-2; D not certain. This CDR3 has 14 residues. V lost 9 bases, J lost 6 bases, and 20 bases lay in between. CDR3 sequence: CASSPMSFGDGYTF. The CDR3 DNA reads TGTGCCAGTTCCCCCATGAGCTTTGGAGATGGCTACACCTTC.

The J gene is TRBJ1-5, the V gene TRBV27; D may be TRBD1 (5 bases). Trimming removed 0 bases from V and 5 bases from J, with 11 bases in between. Germline-derived CDR1 and CDR2 are MNHEY and SMNVEV (reference sequence). This CDR3 region has 15 residues. The CDR3 loop is CASSLSPQGYQPQHF. In DNA form, the CDR3 reads TGTGCCAGCAGTTTATCGCCCCAGGGATATCAGCCCCAGCATTTT.

V and J are TRBV7-4 and TRBJ1-5, with D perhaps TRBD1 (5 bases). V was shortened by 6 bases and J by 8 bases, with 14 bases between the two germline ends. The length of the CDR3 is 13 residues. Germline lookup yields CDR1 SGHVT and CDR2 SQSDAQ. The CDR3 region is CASSPGFHEPQHF. The CDR3 nucleotides are TGTGCCAGCAGTCCAGGGTTTCATGAGCCCCAGCATTTT.

The chain uses TRBV2 and TRBJ1-3, with 9 bases matching TRBD1. Trimming cost V 4 bases and J 3 bases; bases outside gene matches: 7. Germline V gives CDR1 SNHLY, CDR2 FYNNEI. The CDR3 sequence is 16 residues long. CDR3 coding DNA: TGTGCCAGCAGTGGGACAGGGGAAGGGGTTGGAAACACCATATATTTT. Its protein is CASSGTGEGVGNTIYF.

This chain uses TRBV6-6 with TRBJ1-1; no reliable D call. The V gene lost 8 bases and the J gene lost 8 bases, with 15 bases spanning the gap. Germline CDR1 reads MNHNY; CDR2 reads SVGAGI (reference sequence). The CDR3 is 12 residues long. CDR3 nucleotides: TGTGCCAGCCACATGAGCGGCAGGGAAGCTTTCTTT. Its translation: CASHMSGREAFF.

As DNA, the CDR3 is TGCGCCAGCAGCCAAGTTTCGGGACAGGGAAATGAAAAACTGTTTTTT. This translates into CASSQVSGQGNEKLFF. The J gene is TRBJ1-4, the V gene TRBV4-3; 9 bases are shared with TRBD1. Trimming removed 1 base from V and 5 bases from J; junction bases left unmatched: 5. The CDR3 length is 16 residues. Germline V lookup: CDR1 LGHNA, CDR2 YSLEER.

The chain joins TRBV6-2 or TRBV6-3 to TRBJ2-1, with 11 bases identical to TRBD2. The V gene end was trimmed by 4 bases and the J gene end by 4 bases; junction bases not matched to a gene: 6. Germline CDR1 is MNHEY and CDR2 is SVGEGT. This CDR3 region has 16 residues. Written as DNA, the CDR3 is TGTGCCAGCAGTTTCTCCGGGACTAGCGGATACAATGAGCAGTTCTTC. Translated, it gives CASSFSGTSGYNEQFF.

The rearrangement links TRBV20-1 to TRBJ2-1, with D perhaps TRBD1 (7 bases). The CDR3 contains 16 residues. CDR1 and CDR2 from the germline V gene are DFQATT and SNEGSKA (reference sequence). V was shortened by 3 bases and J by 4 bases, with 19 bases between the two germline ends. The CDR3 DNA sequence: TGCAGTGCTAGGGCGGGTGCGGGGACAGATTACAATGAGCAGTTCTTC. Translating gives CSARAGAGTDYNEQFF.

This clonotype has just a few counts. V and J are TRBV27 and TRBJ2-1; D may match TRBD1 or TRBD2 (5 bases each). CDR1 is MNHEY, CDR2 SMNVEV, per germline (reference sequence). Between the trimmed V and J ends, which lost 4 bases and 5 bases, there was a span of 9 bases. CDR3 length: 13 amino acids. Here the CDR3 reads CASSWDGNNEQFF. The CDR3 region has the DNA TGTGCCAGCAGTTGGGACGGAAACAATGAGCAGTTCTTC.

This chain uses TRBV10-2 with TRBJ2-7; D is perhaps TRBD2 (5 bases). The CDR3 is made up of 13 amino acids. CDR1 WSHSY and CDR2 SAAADI come from the germline V gene. The V gene lost 2 bases and the J gene lost 6 bases, with 11 bases spanning the gap. CDR3: CASSESWAGEQYV. The CDR3 DNA reads as TGCGCCAGCAGTGAGAGTTGGGCGGGCGAGCAGTACGTC.

This clonotype appeared a few times. This rearrangement joins TRBV14 to TRBJ2-5; D remains unclear. With 3 bases removed from V and 2 bases from J, the gap between germline ends came to 16 bases. The CDR3 runs to 16 residues. Germline CDR1 reads SGHDN; CDR2 reads FVKESK. The CDR3 coding sequence is TGTGCCAGCAGCCAGGATTCTAGGGTCAAACAAGAGACCCAGTACTTC. Translated, it gives CASSQDSRVKQETQYF.

This chain connects TRBV6-8 to TRBJ1-6, with D possibly being TRBD1 (6 bases). This CDR3 is 15 amino acids long. Trimming cost V 6 bases and J 6 bases, with 15 bases left between them. Per germline, CDR1 MNHGY and CDR2 SAAAGT. Here the CDR3 reads CASRPGQGINSPLHF. The CDR3 DNA reads TGTGCCAGCAGACCGGGACAAGGGATTAATTCACCCCTCCACTTT.

The chain combines TRBV27 with TRBJ2-7, with D tentatively TRBD1 or TRBD2 (5 bases each). Germline values: CDR1 MNHEY, CDR2 SMNVEV (reference sequence). The CDR3 length is 15 residues. Trimming took 6 bases from V and 1 from J, leaving 16 bases between them. CDR3 DNA: TGTGCCAGCAGACCCGTGAGGGGTACATCCTACGAGCAGTACGTC. Encoded protein: CASRPVRGTSYEQYV.

J is TRBJ2-7 and V is TRBV6-1; D possibly corresponds to TRBD1 (5 bases). The CDR3 is made up of 15 amino acids. V was pared by 5 bases and J by 3 bases, with 17 bases between. The germline V gene encodes CDR1 MNHNS and CDR2 SASEGT. The DNA of the CDR3 is TGTGCCAGCAGTCCCAGGACAACCCCGGTCTACGAGCAGTACTTC. Residues: CASSPRTTPVYEQYF.

The rearrangement links TRBV27 to TRBJ2-2; D is unclear. Deletions cut 7 bases from V and 0 bases from J, with 9 bases between. Germline V CDR1 and CDR2: MNHEY, SMNVEV (reference sequence). The CDR3 extends over 14 amino acids. CDR3 loop: CASTTAANTGELFF. CDR3 sequence (DNA): TGTGCCAGCACGACCGCTGCGAACACCGGGGAGCTGTTTTTT.

The chain combines TRBV14 with TRBJ1-1; D possibly corresponds to TRBD1 (5 bases). V shed 0 bases and J shed 4 bases, with 15 bases lying between them. Germline CDR1 is SGHDN and CDR2 is FVKESK. This CDR3 region has 16 residues. The CDR3 spells CASSQEGEREGTEAFF. The DNA of the CDR3 is TGTGCCAGCAGCCAAGAGGGGGAGAGGGAAGGCACTGAAGCTTTCTTT. Complete variable domain (other parts from reference TRBV14 and TRBJ1-1): EAGVTQFPSHSVIEKGQTVTLRCDPISGHDNLYWYRRVMGKEIKFLLHFVKESKQDESGMPNNRFLAERTGGTYSTLKVQPAELEDSGVYFCASSQEGEREGTEAFFGQGTRLTVV.

This clonotype was picked up many times. The chain uses TRBV4-3 and TRBJ2-1; possible D gene TRBD1, 6 bases. Germline CDR1 LGHNA, CDR2 YSLEER. The CDR3 runs 14 residues. Trimming shortened V by 4 bases and J by 5 bases, and 12 bases separated the two germline ends. CDR3 region: CASSPWDNNNEQFF. The DNA for the CDR3 is TGCGCCAGCAGCCCTTGGGACAACAACAATGAGCAGTTCTTC.

This clonotype was observed a handful of times. V usage is TRBV19 and J usage is TRBJ1-5; a possible D gene is TRBD1 (5 bases). V shed 8 bases and J shed 0 bases, with 14 bases lying between them. The CDR3 length is 15 residues. The germline gives CDR1 LNHDA, CDR2 SQIVND (reference sequence). CDR3 in DNA: TGTGCCAGTCTGCAGGGCCTGTATAGCAATCAGCCCCAGCATTTT. Its protein product is CASLQGLYSNQPQHF.

A remark on this clonotype: One junction end disagrees with the germline gene, perhaps due to a read error. This rearrangement joins TRBV6-5 to TRBJ2-2; tentative D call: TRBD1 (6 bases). Germline V gene lookup returns CDR1 MNHEY and CDR2 SVGAGI. The CDR3 has 16 residues. The chain's CDR3 is CANSYTQGPHTGELFF. The CDR3 coding sequence is TGTGCCAACAGTTACACACAGGGACCCCACACCGGGGAGCTGTTTTTT.

This chain joins TRBV29-1 and TRBJ2-6, with TRBD1 matching over 7 bases. Trimming at V came to 5 bases and at J to 2 bases, leaving 6 bases not matched to a gene. The length of the CDR3 is 15 residues. Germline V lookup: CDR1 SQVTM, CDR2 ANQGSEA. The CDR3 reads CSVRSQGAGANVLTF. The CDR3 nucleotides read TGCAGCGTTCGTTCTCAGGGGGCTGGGGCCAACGTCCTGACTTTC.

This rearrangement joins TRBV6-1 to TRBJ1-1; D perhaps matches TRBD1 (5 bases). Germline assignment: CDR1 MNHNS and CDR2 SASEGT. Trimming left V 3 bases short and J 3 bases short, with 8 bases between. The CDR3 runs to 13 residues. As DNA, the CDR3 is TGTGCCAGCAGTGAGGGGCGGGACACTGAAGCTTTCTTT. Translated: CASSEGRDTEAFF.

This clonotype occurred a few times. The chain links TRBV19 to TRBJ1-5, with D unclear. Germline lookup yields CDR1 LNHDA and CDR2 SQIVND (reference sequence). V was shortened by 3 bases and J by 9 bases, with 12 bases between the two germline ends. The CDR3 spans 13 residues. DNA for the CDR3: TGTGCCAGTAGTATGCAGGCCAGTTGGCCCCAGCATTTT. It translates to CASSMQASWPQHF.

This rearrangement joins TRBV2 to TRBJ1-1, with 10 bases lining up with TRBD1. Germline trimming cut 6 bases from V and 11 bases from J; bases unmatched to any gene: 9. CDR3 size: 13 residues. In germline, CDR1 is SNHLY, CDR2 FYNNEI. For the CDR3, the DNA is TGTGCCAGCAGCGCTGACAGGGGGCGCGGGGCTTTCTTT. Amino acid sequence: CASSADRGRGAFF.